These 27 T cell receptor beta chains came from one sample sequenced in a study of cytomegalovirus exposure and HLA in healthy donors. Vbeta (60) and Jbeta (13) primers were used in the PCR. Measured with immunoSEQ multiplex PCR; TCRdb has only the in-frame clones, and not every one. The sample lists around 130,000 clones, around 81% occurring once. Sequenced: PBMCs. All receptors derive from a woman aged 50 to 60 in good health and CMV-seronegative.

This clone was seen a handful of times. The chain uses TRBV27 and TRBJ1-5, with 11 bases aligning to TRBD1. This CDR3 has 14 amino acids. In germline, CDR1 is MNHEY, CDR2 SMNVEV (reference sequence). Trimming cost V 5 bases and J 7 bases; bases outside gene matches: 4. The CDR3 here is CASSRGTGGQPQHF. The CDR3 coding sequence is TGTGCCAGCAGTCGAGGGACAGGGGGACAGCCCCAGCATTTT.

The chain couples TRBV7-8 to TRBJ1-4; TRBD1 aligns across 7 bases. Germline values: CDR1 SGHVS, CDR2 FQNEAQ. The V and J ends lost 4 bases and 0 bases, in that order; junction bases with no gene match: 11. The CDR3 length is 18 residues. The CDR3 region has the DNA TGTGCCAGCAGCTCCCGCCGGGGGACAGCCTCAACTAATGAAAAACTGTTTTTT. Its protein is CASSSRRGTASTNEKLFF.

This chain's CDR3 is CASSSPGGTETQYF. The CDR3 DNA sequence: TGCGCCAGCAGCTCCCCGGGAGGGACGGAGACCCAGTACTTC. The chain couples TRBV5-1 to TRBJ2-5; 8 bases line up with TRBD2. J gave up 5 bases and V 3 bases, and 6 bases lay outside the gene matches. Germline CDR1 is SGHRS and CDR2 is YFSETQ. The CDR3 is 14 residues long.

The chain is built from TRBV6-5 and TRBJ1-1; 8 bases align to TRBD1. Germline CDR1 reads MNHEY; CDR2 reads SVGAGI. The CDR3 spans 15 residues. V shed 6 bases, J shed 1 base, and the junction held 7 bases outside the gene matches. CDR3 protein: CASRSTGDPNTEAFF. In nucleotides, the CDR3 is TGTGCCAGCAGGTCGACAGGGGACCCGAACACTGAAGCTTTCTTT.

The chain uses TRBV6-5 and TRBJ2-7; 12 bases match TRBD2. Germline V gene data show CDR1 as MNHEY and CDR2 as SVGAGI. The CDR3 spans 15 residues. V gave up 5 bases and J gave up 4 bases; unmatched junction bases: 6. CDR3 sequence: CASSPGTSGLYEQYF. The CDR3 DNA is TGTGCCAGCAGTCCCGGGACTAGCGGGCTATACGAGCAGTACTTC.

The chain recombines TRBV7-3 with TRBJ2-1; TRBD2 matches 9 bases. Per germline, CDR1 SGHTA and CDR2 FQGTGA. Germline trimming cut 3 bases from V and 0 bases from J; bases unmatched to any gene: 6. CDR3 size: 17 residues. The CDR3 sequence: CASSLHLAGSSYNEQFF. CDR3 nucleotide sequence: TGTGCCAGCAGCTTGCACCTAGCGGGGAGCTCCTACAATGAGCAGTTCTTC.

The V gene is TRBV15, the J gene TRBJ2-7, with TRBD2 matching 8 bases. Germline assignment: CDR1 LNHNV and CDR2 YYDKDF (reference sequence). There are 17 residues in the CDR3. J gave up 1 base and V 0 bases, and 8 bases lay outside the gene matches. CDR3 amino acids: CATSRDRLASGSYEQYV. CDR3 DNA sequence: TGTGCCACCAGCAGAGATCGGTTGGCTAGCGGGTCCTACGAGCAGTACGTC.

V usage is TRBV21-1 and J usage is TRBJ1-1; the table calls TRBD1, which could not be checked here. TRBV21-1 is an annotated pseudogene. This CDR3 comprises 17 residues. CDR3 in amino acids: CASSKGRWGLVGTEAFF. The CDR3 DNA reads TGTGCCAGCAGCAAAGGGAGATGGGGGCTGGTGGGAACTGAAGCTTTCTTT.

This chain connects TRBV28 to TRBJ1-5, with TRBD1 identical over 8 bases. CDR3 length equals 14 residues. V lost 6 bases and J lost 7; bases outside the gene matches: 8. CDR1 MDHEN and CDR2 SYDVKM come from the germline V gene. The CDR3 loop is CASRPGGEGQPQHF. Written as DNA, the CDR3 is TGTGCCAGCAGGCCAGGGGGCGAGGGACAGCCCCAGCATTTT.

The chain links TRBV7-2 to TRBJ2-1, with D tentatively TRBD1 (5 bases). Trimming shortened V by 4 bases and J by 2 bases, and 21 bases separated the two germline ends. The CDR3 is made up of 18 amino acids. Per germline, CDR1 SGHTA and CDR2 FQGNSA. DNA of the CDR3: TGTGCCAGCAGCTCAAACCTAGGGGTCCCCGGGCCCTACAATGAGCAGTTCTTC. Translated: CASSSNLGVPGPYNEQFF.

The chain has TRBV14 and TRBJ2-5; a possible D gene is TRBD1 (5 bases). The length of the CDR3 is 14 residues. Germline CDR1 is SGHDN and CDR2 is FVKESK. The germline V and J ends were trimmed by 4 bases and 8 bases, with 17 bases remaining between them. The CDR3 DNA follows: TGTGCCAGCAGCCGACGGCAGCTAGGGGATACCCAGTACTTC. This sequence encodes CASSRRQLGDTQYF.

The rearrangement uses TRBV7-2 and TRBJ2-3; 9 positions match TRBD2. Per the germline V gene, CDR1 is SGHTA and CDR2 is FQGNSA. V was clipped by 1 base and J by 7 bases; unmatched bases: 6. CDR3 size: 15 residues. DNA of the CDR3: TGTGCCAGCAGCTTAGTATTGCGGGAGGGAAATACGCAGTATTTT. This codes for CASSLVLREGNTQYF.

For this clone: The sample carries other DNA sequences with the same CDR3. The V and J genes are TRBV5-1 and TRBJ1-5, with TRBD1 identical over 8 bases. The length of the CDR3 is 14 residues. The V gene end was trimmed by 3 bases and the J gene end by 5 bases; junction bases not matched to a gene: 4. In germline, CDR1 is SGHRS, CDR2 YFSETQ. The CDR3 spells CASSSGQGDQPQHF. The CDR3 coding sequence is TGCGCCAGCAGCTCCGGACAGGGCGATCAGCCCCAGCATTTT.

The chain couples TRBV4-1 to TRBJ1-2, with 10 positions matching TRBD1. The CDR3 extends over 15 amino acids. Germline CDR1 and CDR2: MGHRA and YSYEKL. The V gene end was trimmed by 5 bases and the J gene end by 3 bases; junction bases not matched to a gene: 6. DNA of the CDR3: TGCGCCAGCAGCGCCCCCGGGACAGGGGACTATGGCTACACCTTC. As protein: CASSAPGTGDYGYTF.

The chain joins TRBV27 to TRBJ1-2; 8 nucleotides agree with TRBD1. Losses at the gene ends were 4 bases for V and 8 bases for J; bases not matched to a gene: 6. From germline, CDR1 is MNHEY and CDR2 SMNVEV (reference sequence). The CDR3 is 13 residues long. CDR3 protein: CASSYQGAGGYTF. As DNA, the CDR3 is TGTGCCAGCAGTTACCAGGGGGCAGGGGGCTACACCTTC.

This chain joins TRBV6-1 and TRBJ2-7; D may be TRBD2 (6 bases). V lost 6 bases to trimming and J lost 5 bases, with 17 bases between them. Germline V gene data show CDR1 as MNHNS and CDR2 as SASEGT. The CDR3 extends over 14 amino acids. CDR3: CASRAREGNNEQYV. The CDR3 DNA reads TGTGCCAGCAGAGCGCGGGAAGGCAACAACGAGCAGTACGTC.

The chain carries TRBV19 and TRBJ2-1; possibly TRBD1 for D (5 bases). Germline V CDR1 and CDR2: LNHDA, SQIVND (reference sequence). The V and J ends lost 5 bases and 12 bases respectively, with 14 bases between them. The CDR3 spans 12 residues. CDR3 loop: CASSAAGSGQFF. In nucleotides, the CDR3 is TGTGCCAGTAGTGCGGCAGGGTCGGGGCAGTTCTTC.

The V gene is TRBV5-3, the J gene TRBJ1-2, with a tentative D call TRBD1 (6 bases). TRBV5-3 is annotated as an ORF whose role is uncertain. V lost 3 bases, J lost 7 bases, and 31 bases lay in between. The CDR3 has 19 residues. DNA for the CDR3: TGTGCCAGAAGCTCGAGGGGTGGGACACCCCTACCTAGTTCCTGTGGCTACACCTTC. The encoded protein is CARSSRGGTPLPSSCGYTF.

There are a few counts of this clone. The chain carries TRBV9 and TRBJ1-3, with D tentatively TRBD1 (6 bases). Between the trimmed V and J ends, which lost 0 bases and 0 bases, there was a span of 10 bases. The CDR3 totals 16 residues. Germline CDR1 is SGDLS and CDR2 is YYNGEE. CDR3: CASSVGDRLSGNTIYF. The DNA for the CDR3 is TGTGCCAGCAGCGTAGGAGACAGGCTCTCTGGAAACACCATATATTTT. The whole variable domain, remainder taken from reference TRBV9 and TRBJ1-3, is DSGVTQTPKHLITATGQRVTLRCSPRSGDLSVYWYQQSLDQGLQFLIQYYNGEERAKGNILERFSAQQFPDLHSELNLSSLELGDSALYFCASSVGDRLSGNTIYFGEGSWLTVV.

CDR3 in amino acids: CASSPRTGSTDTQYF. The CDR3 DNA reads TGTGCCAGCAGCCCGCGGACAGGGAGTACAGATACGCAGTATTTT. The chain uses TRBV5-6 and TRBJ2-3; 8 bases fit TRBD1. Germline CDR1 and CDR2: SGHDT and YYEEEE. With 4 bases clipped from V and 3 bases from J, the junction kept 7 bases outside the gene matches. The CDR3 sequence is 15 residues long.

The chain joins TRBV4-2 to TRBJ2-1; unclear D gene. There are 16 residues in the CDR3. The germline CDR1 and CDR2 sequences are LGHNA and YNFKEQ. Trimming stripped 0 bases from V and 0 bases from J, with 9 bases between. CDR3 loop: CASSQDSLGSYNEQFF. Here the CDR3 DNA reads TGTGCCAGCAGCCAAGATTCGCTAGGCTCCTACAATGAGCAGTTCTTC.

This clone has just one count. This sequence joins TRBV9 and TRBJ2-3; no firm D call. CDR1 and CDR2 from the germline V gene are SGDLS and YYNGEE. The CDR3 is 14 amino acids. Trimming left V 1 base short and J 2 bases short, with 8 bases between. The CDR3 DNA reads as TGTGCCAGCAGCGTAAATCCCCACACAGATACGCAGTATTTT. It encodes CASSVNPHTDTQYF.

This rearrangement joins TRBV14 to TRBJ2-1, with a possible D match to TRBD1 (6 bases). The V end lost 2 bases, the J end lost 4 bases, and 12 bases lay between the germline ends. This CDR3 spans 15 amino acids. Germline V CDR1 and CDR2: SGHDN, FVKESK. The CDR3 loop reads CASSQWPGDYNEQFF. CDR3 coding DNA: TGTGCCAGCAGCCAATGGCCAGGGGATTACAATGAGCAGTTCTTC.

The rearrangement links TRBV12-5 to TRBJ2-1; 14 bases align to TRBD2. Germline V gives CDR1 LGHNT, CDR2 FRNRAP. Unmatched junction bases numbered 3, after V lost 4 bases and J lost 1 base. The CDR3 consists of 17 residues. In nucleotides, the CDR3 is TGTGCTAGTGGTTGGGGGACTAGCGGGAGTTCCTACAATGAGCAGTTCTTC. It codes for CASGWGTSGSSYNEQFF.

V usage is TRBV5-1 and J usage is TRBJ1-2, with a possible D match to TRBD1 (5 bases). This CDR3 is 14 amino acids long. Trimming stripped 0 bases from V and 1 base from J, with 7 bases between. Germline-derived CDR1 and CDR2 are SGHRS and YFSETQ. This CDR3 is CASSLGDSNYGYTF. The CDR3 nucleotides are TGCGCCAGCAGCTTGGGTGACAGTAACTATGGCTACACCTTC.

The V call is TRBV28, the J call TRBJ2-1, with 8 bases aligning to TRBD2. The junction had 17 bases not matched to a gene; V was cut back by 7 bases and J by 9 bases. The germline gives CDR1 MDHEN, CDR2 SYDVKM. The CDR3 runs 16 residues. DNA for the CDR3: TGTGCCAGCATCTCGCTTCGGAGCGGGAGTCTGACTGAGCAGTTCTTC. This encodes CASISLRSGSLTEQFF.

V gene TRBV19 combines with J gene TRBJ1-1; D gene uncertain. The CDR3 sequence is 13 residues long. V lost 5 bases, J lost 1 base, and 8 bases lay in between. Germline values: CDR1 LNHDA, CDR2 SQIVND (reference sequence). The CDR3 DNA sequence: TGTGCCAGTAGTTTTCCAGAGAACACTGAAGCTTTCTTT. Translated, it gives CASSFPENTEAFF. Supplemented by reference TRBV19 and TRBJ1-1, the full variable domain reads DGGITQSPKYLFRKEGQNVTLSCEQNLNHDAMYWYRQDPGQGLRLIYYSQIVNDFQKGDIAEGYSVSREKKESFPLTVTSAQKNPTAFYLCASSFPENTEAFFGQGTRLTVV.